Sequencing of this TCR beta chain was carried out in a study of blood T cell repertoires in COVID-19. This CDR3 is 12 amino acids long. V dropped 4 bases and J dropped 0 bases, with 4 bases sitting between them. Per germline, CDR1 MNHEY and CDR2 SMNVEV (reference sequence). TCRdb keeps only in-frame clones here, not all; method: immunoSEQ multiplex PCR. The table lists 120,000 to 150,000 clones, 88% of them singletons. Sequenced material: PBMCs or T cells enriched from blood (not recorded which). This TCR was sampled from a woman in her twenties or thirties with acute COVID-19. The V gene is TRBV27, the J gene TRBJ2-7; the D is unclear. The CDR3 is CASSSNSYEQYF. The DNA of the CDR3 is TGTGCCAGCAGTTCCAACTCCTACGAGCAGTACTTC.